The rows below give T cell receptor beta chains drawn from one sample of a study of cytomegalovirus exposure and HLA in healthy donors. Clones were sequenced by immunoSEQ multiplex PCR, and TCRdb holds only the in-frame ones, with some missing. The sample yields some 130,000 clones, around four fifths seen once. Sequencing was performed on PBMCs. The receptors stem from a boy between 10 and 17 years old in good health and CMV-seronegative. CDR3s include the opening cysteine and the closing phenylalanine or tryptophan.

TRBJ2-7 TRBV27 CASSLSGHLSYEQYF
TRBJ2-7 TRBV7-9 CASSLRAGGSYEQYF
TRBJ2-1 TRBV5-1 CASSGQGAGYNEQFF
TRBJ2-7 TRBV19 CASRLRTSGTYEQYF
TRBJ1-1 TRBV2 CASSVDSENTEAFF
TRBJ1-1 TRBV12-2 CASRPHLGESDMNTEAFF
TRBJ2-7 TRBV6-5 CASSPQTSGSYEQYF
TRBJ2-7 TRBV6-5 CASSPGTSGNYEQYF
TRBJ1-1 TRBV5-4 CASSLPIGTPTEAFF
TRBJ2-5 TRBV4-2 CASSPTPSGETQYF
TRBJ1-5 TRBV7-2 CASSLADLAGGPQHF
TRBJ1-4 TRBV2 CASNIGKDRGSEKLFF
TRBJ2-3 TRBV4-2 CASSQGSRLAEDTQYF
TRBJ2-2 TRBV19 CASSIYFPGELFF
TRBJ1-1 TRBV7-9 CASSRQAVNTEAFF
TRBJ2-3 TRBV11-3 CASSPVAGTDTQYF
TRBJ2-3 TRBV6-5 CASSYRPGDTQYF
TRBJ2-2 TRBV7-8 CASSLGASGGETGELFF
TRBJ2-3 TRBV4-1 CASSQAPLAADTQYF
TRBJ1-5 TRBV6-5 CASMQGSNQPQHF
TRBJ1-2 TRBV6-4 CASKIAEGAGGYTF
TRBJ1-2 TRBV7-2 CASSSSGYGYTF
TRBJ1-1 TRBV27 CASSLRGNRPPEAFF
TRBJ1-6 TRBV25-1 CASTTGFNSPLHF
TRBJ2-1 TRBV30 CAWSGDRTAYNEQFF
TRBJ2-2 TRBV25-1 CASSEKAISGRTGELFF
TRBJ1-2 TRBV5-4 CASSFDRGLVGYTF
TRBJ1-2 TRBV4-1 CASSQEVGQGGRGYTF
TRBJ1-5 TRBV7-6 CASSLNFGGNQPQHF
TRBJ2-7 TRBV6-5 CASQPGLASDEQYF
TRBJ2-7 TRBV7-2 CASGPESGATYEQYF
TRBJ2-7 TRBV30 CAWTPQRRPSGRESYEQYF
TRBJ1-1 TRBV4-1 CASRQRRGGPEAFF
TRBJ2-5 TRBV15 CATSRDQGGQETQYF
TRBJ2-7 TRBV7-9 CASSQRDSNYEQYF
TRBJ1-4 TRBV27 CAVRGGGEKLFF
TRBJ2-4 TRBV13 CASSVQGAKNIQYF
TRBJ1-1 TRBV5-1 CATAGQNTEAFF
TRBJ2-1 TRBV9 CASSVGASGIGEQFF
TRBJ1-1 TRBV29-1 CSVERDCKAFF
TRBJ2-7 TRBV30 CAWSDTGEDYEQYF
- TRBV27 CASTPGGSYEQYF
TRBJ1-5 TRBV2 CASSDVAVPNQPQHF
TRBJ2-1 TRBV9 CASSVTPSGGNEQFF
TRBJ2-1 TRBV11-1 CASSSGRPDNEQFF
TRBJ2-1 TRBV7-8 CASSSSGTSVYNEQFF